Below, one TCR beta chain is given with its context. The method was immunoSEQ multiplex PCR; TCRdb's version includes in-frame clones alone and lacks a portion of them. This table holds 450,000 to 500,000 clones, about 78% found once. The sample originates from a study of shared clonotypes between healthy human individuals. The donors, healthy adults who were HIV-negative, had experienced no recent acute infections or vaccinations. The sample comprised PBMCs. This receptor was taken from a woman aged 35 to 49 in good health. Some clones in this sample may be carry-over from other donors' samples.

The CDR3 protein is CASRQDKNTEAFF. The DNA of the CDR3 is TGTGCCAGCAGACAGGACAAGAACACTGAAGCTTTCTTT. J is TRBJ1-1 and V is TRBV7-2; perhaps TRBD1 as D (5 bases). V lost 6 bases and J lost 1, with 9 bases in between. CDR1 and CDR2 (germline): SGHTA, FQGNSA. The CDR3 length is 13 residues.